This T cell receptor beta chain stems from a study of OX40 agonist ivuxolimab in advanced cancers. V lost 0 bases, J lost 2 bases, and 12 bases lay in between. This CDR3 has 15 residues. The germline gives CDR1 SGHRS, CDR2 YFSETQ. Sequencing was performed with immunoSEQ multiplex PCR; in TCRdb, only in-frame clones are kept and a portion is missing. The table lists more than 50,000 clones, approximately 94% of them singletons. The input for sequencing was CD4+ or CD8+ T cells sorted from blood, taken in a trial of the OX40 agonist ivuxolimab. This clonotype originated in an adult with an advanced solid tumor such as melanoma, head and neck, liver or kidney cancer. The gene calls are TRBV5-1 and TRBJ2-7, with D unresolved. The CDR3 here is CASSLGHIRAYEQYF. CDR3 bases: TGCGCCAGCAGCTTGGGACATATTAGGGCCTACGAGCAGTACTTC.